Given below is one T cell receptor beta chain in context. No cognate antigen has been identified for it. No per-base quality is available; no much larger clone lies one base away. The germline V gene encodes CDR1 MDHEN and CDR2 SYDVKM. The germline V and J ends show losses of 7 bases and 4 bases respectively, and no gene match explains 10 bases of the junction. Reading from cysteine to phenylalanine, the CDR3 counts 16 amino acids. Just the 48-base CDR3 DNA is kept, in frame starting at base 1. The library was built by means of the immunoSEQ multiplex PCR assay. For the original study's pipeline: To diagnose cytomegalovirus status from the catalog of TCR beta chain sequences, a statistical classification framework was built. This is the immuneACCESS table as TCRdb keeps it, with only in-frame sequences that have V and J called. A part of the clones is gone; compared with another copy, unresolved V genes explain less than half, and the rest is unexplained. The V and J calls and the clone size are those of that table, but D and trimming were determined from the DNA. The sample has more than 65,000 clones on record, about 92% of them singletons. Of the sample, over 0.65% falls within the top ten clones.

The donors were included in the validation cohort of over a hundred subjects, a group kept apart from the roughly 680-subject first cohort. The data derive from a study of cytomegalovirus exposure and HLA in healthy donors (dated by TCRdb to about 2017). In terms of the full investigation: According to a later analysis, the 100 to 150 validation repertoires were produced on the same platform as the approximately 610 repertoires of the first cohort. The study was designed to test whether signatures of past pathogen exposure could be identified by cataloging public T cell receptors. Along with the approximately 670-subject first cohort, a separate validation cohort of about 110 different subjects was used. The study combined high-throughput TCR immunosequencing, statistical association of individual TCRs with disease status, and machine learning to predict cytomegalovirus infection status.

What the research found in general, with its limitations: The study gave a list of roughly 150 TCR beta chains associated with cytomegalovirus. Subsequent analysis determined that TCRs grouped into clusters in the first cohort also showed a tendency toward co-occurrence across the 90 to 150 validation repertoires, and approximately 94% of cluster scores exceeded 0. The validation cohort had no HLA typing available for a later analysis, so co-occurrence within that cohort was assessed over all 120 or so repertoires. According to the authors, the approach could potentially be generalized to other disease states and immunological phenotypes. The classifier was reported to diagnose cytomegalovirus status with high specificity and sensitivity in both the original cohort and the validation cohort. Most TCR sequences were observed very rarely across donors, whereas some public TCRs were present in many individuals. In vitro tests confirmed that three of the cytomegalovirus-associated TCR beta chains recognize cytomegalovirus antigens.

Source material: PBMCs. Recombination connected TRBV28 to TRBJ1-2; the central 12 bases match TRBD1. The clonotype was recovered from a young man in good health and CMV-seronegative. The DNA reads TGTGCCAGCAAAATCCTGGGACAGGGGGCAGGCTATGGCTACACCTTC. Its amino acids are CASKILGQGAGYGYTF.